Listed below are T cell receptor beta chains from one sample, sequenced in a study of CD8+CD57+ T cells in acquired aplastic anemia. MiXCR was run by TCRdb on the reads, yielding one entry per CDR3 protein. This sample yields about 200,000 distinct CDR3 sequences, of which 65% are seen a single time; roughly 50% belongs to the top ten. The sequencing sample was made of sorted CD4+, CD8+, or CD8+CD57+ T cells (not recorded which) from PBMCs. The receptors were sampled from a human donor with aplastic anemia. The CDR3 runs from the conserved cysteine through the conserved F or W. A clone size is listed for some rows: how often the clone was seen (once, few, many), or a class if it is expanded.

v_gene: TRBV2
j_gene: TRBJ1-2
abundance: few
CDR3aa: CASTTGTGYTF

v_gene: TRBV4-3
j_gene: TRBJ2-3
abundance: .
CDR3aa: CASSQPGSTDTQYF

v_gene: TRBV5-1
j_gene: TRBJ2-7
abundance: .
CDR3aa: CASSLDGTVTYEQYF

v_gene: TRBV10-3
j_gene: TRBJ2-3
abundance: .
CDR3aa: CAISESRNTDTQYF

v_gene: TRBV10-3
j_gene: TRBJ2-2
abundance: .
CDR3aa: CAISDGRGNTGELFF

v_gene: TRBV7-2
j_gene: TRBJ2-3
abundance: .
CDR3aa: CASSDQLVEPPDTQYF

v_gene: TRBV10-3
j_gene: TRBJ1-2
abundance: .
CDR3aa: CAVQAPTNYGYTF

v_gene: TRBV2
j_gene: TRBJ2-2
abundance: .
CDR3aa: CATPQVTGELFF

v_gene: TRBV7-9
j_gene: TRBJ1-5
abundance: few
CDR3aa: CASSLSGGNQPQHF

v_gene: TRBV6-1
j_gene: TRBJ2-1
abundance: .
CDR3aa: CASTLSAGTGRYNEQFF